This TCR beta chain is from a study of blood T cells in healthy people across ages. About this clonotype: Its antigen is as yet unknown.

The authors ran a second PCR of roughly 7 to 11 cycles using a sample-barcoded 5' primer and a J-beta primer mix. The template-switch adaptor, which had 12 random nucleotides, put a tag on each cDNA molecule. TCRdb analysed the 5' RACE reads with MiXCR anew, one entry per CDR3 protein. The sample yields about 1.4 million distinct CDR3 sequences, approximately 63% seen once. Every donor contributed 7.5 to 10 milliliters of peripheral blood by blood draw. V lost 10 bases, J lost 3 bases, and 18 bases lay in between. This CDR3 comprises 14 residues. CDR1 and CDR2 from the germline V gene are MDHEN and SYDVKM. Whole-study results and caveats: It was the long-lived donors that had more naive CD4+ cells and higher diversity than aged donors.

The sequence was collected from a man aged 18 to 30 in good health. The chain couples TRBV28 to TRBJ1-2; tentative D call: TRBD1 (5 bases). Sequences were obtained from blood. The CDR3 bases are TGTGCCATCAGAGGTGGGGCGCAACACTATGGCTACACCTTC. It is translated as CAIRGGAQHYGYTF.